This entry lists 32 T cell receptor beta chains sequenced from one sample in a study of T cells in Graves' hyperthyroidism and ophthalmopathy. TCR beta CDR3 sequences were amplified from RNA transcripts. HTBI primers drove first-round RT-PCR of the TCR CDR3. A single record per CDR3 protein comes from TCRdb applying MiXCR to the multiplex PCR reads. The repertoire holds about 290,000 distinct CDR3 sequences, 16% seen once, with approximately 31% in the top ten. Sequencing was carried out using blood. Receptor source: a man aged 25-40 years with Graves' hyperthyroidism.

This clonotype was recorded many times. The rearrangement uses TRBV7-9 and TRBJ2-7, with a possible D match to TRBD1 (6 bases). The CDR3 loop spans 14 amino acids. The V and J ends lost 5 bases and 5 bases respectively, with 16 bases between them. In germline, CDR1 is SEHNR, CDR2 FQNEAQ (reference sequence). CDR3 region: CASSASGTSNEQYF. CDR3 nucleotide sequence: TGTGCCAGCAGCGCCTCCGGGACAAGCAACGAGCAGTACTTC.

V usage is TRBV12-3 or TRBV12-4 and J usage is TRBJ1-2; 10 bases match TRBD1. V lost 3 bases, J lost 1 base, and 5 bases stayed unmatched. This CDR3 contains 16 residues. In nucleotides, the CDR3 is TGTGCCAGCAGTTTTCTGACAGGGGGCTATAACTATGGCTACACCTTC. This translates into CASSFLTGGYNYGYTF.

There are many counts of this clonotype. This chain joins TRBV11-2 and TRBJ2-2; D not resolved. V shed 4 bases and J shed 1 base, with 10 bases lying between them. This CDR3 has 15 amino acids. Germline V gene lookup returns CDR1 SGHAT and CDR2 FQNNGV. CDR3 amino acids: CASSYWVGNTGELFF. In nucleotides, the CDR3 is TGTGCCAGCAGCTATTGGGTAGGGAACACCGGGGAGCTGTTTTTT.

This clonotype was seen only a few times. This rearrangement joins TRBV5-1 to TRBJ2-1, with D perhaps given as TRBD1 or TRBD2 (5 bases each). The CDR3 length is 12 residues. V was clipped by 7 bases and J by 9 bases, with 14 bases between them. Germline V gene data show CDR1 as SGHRS and CDR2 as YFSETQ. In DNA, the CDR3 is TGCGCCAGCCTCAGGGAAGGGAGTGAGCAGTTCTTC. Encoded protein: CASLREGSEQFF.

This clonotype was recorded many times. The chain has TRBV7-2 and TRBJ2-2, with no clear D. V was trimmed by 0 bases and J by 5 bases, leaving 4 bases between them. Germline CDR1 reads SGHTA; CDR2 reads FQGNSA. This CDR3 is built from 13 residues. The CDR3 region is CASSLAGTGELFF. The CDR3 DNA reads as TGTGCCAGCAGCTTAGCGGGAACCGGGGAGCTGTTTTTT.

The chain is built from TRBV20-1 and TRBJ1-5; D not resolved. The CDR3 has 13 residues. Germline CDR1 is DFQATT and CDR2 is SNEGSKA (reference sequence). V lost 4 bases and J 5 bases, leaving 12 bases between the germline ends. The CDR3 here is CSATPAPHQPQHF. The CDR3 DNA follows: TGCAGTGCTACCCCGGCCCCTCATCAGCCCCAGCATTTT.

This clonotype turned up a few times. J is TRBJ1-5 and V is TRBV10-3, with TRBD1 as a possible D gene (5 bases). CDR1 is ENHRY, CDR2 SYGVKD, per germline. Trimming took 4 bases from V and 7 from J, leaving 14 bases between them. The CDR3 loop spans 14 amino acids. In DNA form, the CDR3 reads TGTGCCATCAGTGGCTCTTTTAGGGACCAGCCCCAGCATTTT. The encoded protein is CAISGSFRDQPQHF.

This clonotype was detected ten times or more. This sequence joins TRBV18 and TRBJ2-7; 8 bases match TRBD2. Germline loops: CDR1 KGHSH, CDR2 LQKENI. The CDR3 totals 15 residues. With 3 bases clipped from V and 3 bases from J, the junction kept 7 bases outside the gene matches. CDR3 coding DNA: TGTGCCAGCTCACCTTCGGGACTAGGGGTCTACGAGCAGTACTTC. It translates to CASSPSGLGVYEQYF.

The sample holds many counts of this clonotype. The chain joins TRBV9 to TRBJ2-7, with TRBD2 matching over 11 bases. From germline, CDR1 is SGDLS and CDR2 YYNGEE. This CDR3 is 14 amino acids long. V shed 3 bases, J shed 5 bases, and the junction held 4 bases outside the gene matches. The DNA of the CDR3 is TGTGCCAGCAGCGCGGGACTAGCGGCCGACGAGCAGTACTTC. Translation: CASSAGLAADEQYF. The complete variable domain, with remaining parts taken from reference TRBV9 and TRBJ2-7, reads DSGVTQTPKHLITATGQRVTLRCSPRSGDLSVYWYQQSLDQGLQFLIQYYNGEERAKGNILERFSAQQFPDLHSELNLSSLELGDSALYFCASSAGLAADEQYFGPGTRLTVT.

The CDR3 sequence: CASSVGGTDGYTF. The CDR3 DNA follows: TGTGCCAGCAGTGTCGGGGGCACCGATGGCTACACCTTC. The chain has TRBV27 and TRBJ1-2; D may be TRBD1 (6 bases). Germline V lookup: CDR1 MNHEY, CDR2 SMNVEV (reference sequence). Trimming left V 5 bases short and J 6 bases short, with 13 bases between. The CDR3 is 13 amino acids.

This clonotype was detected ten times or more. This sequence joins TRBV6-1 and TRBJ2-7; 14 nucleotides agree with TRBD2. Per the germline V gene, CDR1 is MNHNS and CDR2 is SASEGT. This CDR3 spans 15 amino acids. V lost 5 bases and J lost 8; bases outside the gene matches: 8. The CDR3 DNA sequence: TGTGCCAGCAGTACCCCGGGACTAGCGGGAGCCAAGCAGTACTTC. Protein sequence: CASSTPGLAGAKQYF.

The chain uses TRBV4-1 and TRBJ2-1; D is unclear. CDR3 size: 18 residues. Germline-derived CDR1 and CDR2 are MGHRA and YSYEKL. V was trimmed by 3 bases and J by 5 bases, leaving 23 bases between them. The CDR3 nucleotides read TGCGCCAGCAGCCACGAAGCATTTCCCGCCCGGGCCCACAATGAGCAGTTCTTC. Its translation: CASSHEAFPARAHNEQFF.

Many counts were recorded for this clonotype. This chain links TRBV29-1 with TRBJ1-1; tentatively, D is TRBD1 (5 bases). V was trimmed by 4 bases and J by 0 bases, leaving 15 bases between them. This CDR3 has 15 amino acids. In germline, CDR1 is SQVTM, CDR2 ANQGSEA. This CDR3 is CSVGGGWGMNTEAFF. The CDR3 nucleotides are TGCAGCGTTGGGGGAGGTTGGGGCATGAACACTGAAGCTTTCTTT.

This clonotype was counted at least ten times. The gene calls are TRBV6-1 and TRBJ2-7; TRBD1 aligns across 11 bases. The V segment lost 6 bases and the J segment 2 bases; nucleotides outside the gene matches: 3. This CDR3 has 14 residues. Germline CDR1 reads MNHNS; CDR2 reads SASEGT. The CDR3 DNA reads as TGTGCCAGCAGGAAGGGACAGGGGGCCTACGAGCAGTACTTC. Residues: CASRKGQGAYEQYF.

This clonotype was observed a few times. This sequence joins TRBV20-1 and TRBJ1-6; TRBD1 is a possible D gene (5 bases). The V gene lost 0 bases and the J gene lost 0 bases, with 15 bases spanning the gap. This CDR3 has 18 residues. Looked up from germline, CDR1 is DFQATT and CDR2 is SNEGSKA (reference sequence). The CDR3 DNA reads as TGCAGTGCTAGAGACCCCGGGACTTCCAGCTCCTATAATTCACCCCTCCACTTT. It specifies CSARDPGTSSSYNSPLHF.

This clonotype was seen a few times. The V and J genes are TRBV12-3 or TRBV12-4 and TRBJ2-1; 15 bases fit TRBD2. The trim removed 5 bases at V and 7 bases at J, leaving 9 bases unmatched. The CDR3 totals 17 residues. The CDR3 DNA sequence: TGTGCCAGCAGTCCCCGGGGACTAGCGGGAGGTTGGAATGAGCAGTTCTTC. Protein: CASSPRGLAGGWNEQFF.

The chain couples TRBV20-1 to TRBJ2-7; TRBD2 matches 7 bases. Per the germline V gene, CDR1 is DFQATT and CDR2 is SNEGSKA (reference sequence). Losses at the gene ends were 6 bases for V and 0 bases for J; bases not matched to a gene: 11. CDR3 length equals 15 residues. CDR3 nucleotide sequence: TGCAGTGCGCTTCCCGAGCGGGGTAGCTCCTACGAGCAGTACTTC. It encodes CSALPERGSSYEQYF.

CDR3 loop: CASSMFSDRYNEQFF. CDR3 sequence (DNA): TGTGCCAGTAGTATGTTCAGCGACAGATACAATGAGCAGTTCTTC. The V gene is TRBV19, the J gene TRBJ2-1, with D maybe TRBD1 (5 bases). This CDR3 contains 15 residues. V shed 3 bases and J shed 4 bases, with 13 bases lying between them. Germline V lookup: CDR1 LNHDA, CDR2 SQIVND (reference sequence).

This clonotype was counted many times. The chain carries TRBV11-1 and TRBJ2-3; D is undetermined. The CDR3 has 12 amino acids. Germline lookup yields CDR1 SGHAT and CDR2 FQDESV (reference sequence). Written as DNA, the CDR3 is TGTGGCCCCGCGGCCAGCACAGATACGCAGTATTTT. It yields the protein CGPAASTDTQYF.

This clonotype was seen ten or more times. The J gene is TRBJ2-7, the V gene TRBV10-1; TRBD2 aligns across 8 bases. Germline V CDR1 and CDR2: WNHNN, SYGVQD (reference sequence). This CDR3 has 17 residues. V dropped 8 bases and J dropped 5; count of bases not matched to a gene: 20. The CDR3 nucleotides are TGCGCCAGCGCCTTAATCCCCCTTCAGCGGGAGATCCACGAGCAGTACTTC. It translates to CASALIPLQREIHEQYF.

In this sample, this clonotype turned up many times. J is TRBJ2-3 and V is TRBV20-1, with D maybe TRBD2 (6 bases). V was cut by 0 bases and J by 6 bases, with 25 bases left in between. CDR1 is DFQATT and CDR2 is SNEGSKA in the germline V gene (reference sequence). The CDR3 contains 18 residues. The CDR3 DNA sequence: TGCAGTGCTAGAGATGAGGGCGTGAGGAGCGGGCTTATGGATACGCAGTATTTT. The encoded protein is CSARDEGVRSGLMDTQYF.

This clonotype was counted ten times or more. This chain connects TRBV7-3 to TRBJ1-6, with a possible D match to TRBD1 (5 bases). In germline, CDR1 is SGHTA, CDR2 FQGTGA. This CDR3 contains 13 residues. V lost 7 bases, J lost 7 bases, and 11 bases lay in between. The CDR3 DNA is TGTGCCAGCAAAGCGGACATAAATTCACCCCTCCACTTT. Protein: CASKADINSPLHF.

The chain has TRBV6-1 and TRBJ1-6, with D unclear. Germline CDR1 MNHNS, CDR2 SASEGT. V lost 6 bases and J 6 bases, leaving 9 bases between the germline ends. The length of the CDR3 is 13 residues. As DNA, the CDR3 is TGTGCCAGCAGGGGAGGACTTAATTCACCCCTCCACTTT. As protein: CASRGGLNSPLHF.

This clonotype has more than one count but fewer than ten. CDR3 sequence (DNA): TGTGCCAGCAGCTTAGAGGACGGCTGGATGGATCAGCCCCAGCATTTT. This translates into CASSLEDGWMDQPQHF. V and J are TRBV7-8 and TRBJ1-5, with D unresolved. Trimming stripped 1 base from V and 5 bases from J, with 15 bases between. The CDR3 totals 16 residues. The germline V gene has CDR1 SGHVS and CDR2 FQNEAQ.

This clonotype came up many times. The rearrangement uses TRBV7-2 and TRBJ2-4, with 8 bases that match TRBD2. The CDR3 sequence is 15 residues long. The germline V gene has CDR1 SGHTA and CDR2 FQGNSA. With V trimmed by 5 bases and J by 10 bases, 13 bases remained unmatched. The CDR3 is CASSQPSGPFVIQYF. CDR3 DNA: TGTGCCAGCAGCCAACCTAGCGGGCCCTTCGTAATTCAGTACTTC.

The chain joins TRBV3-1 to TRBJ1-1, with a weak D call TRBD1 (5 bases). The CDR3 runs to 14 residues. Germline lookup yields CDR1 LGHDT and CDR2 YNNKEL (reference sequence). V lost 7 bases and J 5 bases, leaving 17 bases between the germline ends. The CDR3 region is CASILTGGETEAFF. CDR3 coding DNA: TGTGCCAGCATCCTCACGGGAGGGGAGACTGAAGCTTTCTTT.

To note about this clonotype: This sequence may be a read error, since a much larger clone differs from it by one base. The chain is built from TRBV3-1 and TRBJ1-1; TRBD1 matches at 9 bases. This CDR3 region has 15 residues. Germline assignment: CDR1 LGHDT and CDR2 YNNKEL (reference sequence). The CDR3 loop reads CASSQHRGRDTEDFF. Here the CDR3 DNA reads TGTGCCAGCAGCCAGCACAGGGGGCGGGACACTGAAGATTTCTTT.

This clonotype appeared many times. V is TRBV20-1 and J is TRBJ2-5; D not resolved. Trimming stripped 6 bases from V and 2 bases from J, with 7 bases between. The CDR3 is made up of 11 amino acids. CDR1 is DFQATT and CDR2 is SNEGSKA in the germline V gene (reference sequence). The CDR3 sequence is CSASAQETQYF. The CDR3 DNA reads as TGCAGTGCCTCGGCTCAAGAGACCCAGTACTTC.

This clonotype was seen more than once but under ten times. Possible read error: a much larger clone is one base away. The CDR3, as DNA: TGTGCCACCAGTGATTTCTCCGAGACAGGGGGAGGAGGGACCCAGTACTTC. As protein: CATSDFSETGGGGTQYF. The V call is TRBV24-1, the J call TRBJ2-5; 9 bases are shared with TRBD1. This CDR3 has 17 residues. Germline loops: CDR1 KGHDR, CDR2 SFDVKD. The V gene end was trimmed by 1 base and the J gene end by 7 bases; junction bases not matched to a gene: 12.

This clonotype was picked up many times. This rearrangement joins TRBV3-1 to TRBJ2-2, with D tentatively TRBD1 (6 bases). Per germline, CDR1 LGHDT and CDR2 YNNKEL (reference sequence). CDR3 length equals 15 residues. Trimming shortened V by 2 bases and J by 1 base, and 8 bases separated the two germline ends. The CDR3 sequence: CASSQRGGNTGELFF. DNA for the CDR3: TGTGCCAGCAGCCAAAGAGGGGGGAACACCGGGGAGCTGTTTTTT.

In this sample, this clonotype turned up a few times. V usage is TRBV12-3 or TRBV12-4 and J usage is TRBJ2-2; 7 positions match TRBD2. The CDR3 contains 16 residues. After removal of 7 bases from V and 2 bases from J, the junction contained 10 bases not matched to a gene. This chain's CDR3 is CASTLVAGANTGELFF. Here the CDR3 DNA reads TGTGCCAGCACCCTAGTGGCGGGAGCTAACACCGGGGAGCTGTTTTTT.

This clonotype was recorded at least ten times. The chain employs TRBV16 and TRBJ1-1, with D uncertain. The V and J ends lost 4 bases and 1 base respectively, with 10 bases between them. Per the germline V gene, CDR1 is KGHSY and CDR2 is FQNENV. The CDR3 is made up of 14 amino acids. The CDR3 DNA reads TGTGCCAGCAGCCCAACCCCCGGGAACACTGAAGCTTTCTTT. Its translation: CASSPTPGNTEAFF.